These 26 T cell receptor beta chains were sequenced from one sample in a study of T cells in Graves' hyperthyroidism and ophthalmopathy. TCR beta CDR3 region amplification was performed from RNA transcripts. Researchers ran a first-round RT-PCR on the TCR CDR3 using the HTBI primer set. TCRdb processed the multiplex PCR reads anew with MiXCR; each CDR3 protein has one entry. This sample yields under 550,000 distinct CDR3 sequences, of which around 20% are seen a single time; around 50% belongs to the top ten. Sequenced input: blood. These receptors originate from a man aged 40-50 years with Graves' ophthalmopathy.

The gene calls are TRBV9 and TRBJ2-1, with 7 positions matching TRBD1. V shed 4 bases and J 5 bases; nucleotides not matched to a gene: 9. This CDR3 spans 15 amino acids. CDR1 is SGDLS and CDR2 is YYNGEE in the germline V gene. The CDR3 is CASSLGGRYDNEQFF. The DNA for the CDR3 is TGTGCCAGCAGCTTAGGGGGCCGTTACGACAATGAGCAGTTCTTC.

This clonotype occurred many times. This chain connects TRBV20-1 to TRBJ2-3, with TRBD2 identical over 12 bases. V gave up 3 bases and J gave up 4 bases; unmatched junction bases: 5. This CDR3 is 15 amino acids long. Per the germline V gene, CDR1 is DFQATT and CDR2 is SNEGSKA (reference sequence). CDR3 loop: CSARTSGRGADTQYF. The CDR3 nucleotides read TGCAGTGCTAGGACTAGCGGGAGAGGGGCAGATACGCAGTATTTT.

Comment on this clonotype: Possible read error: a much larger clone is one base away. The gene calls are TRBV27 and TRBJ2-3, with 10 bases aligning to TRBD2. Germline assignment: CDR1 MNHEY and CDR2 SMNVEV (reference sequence). CDR3 size: 17 residues. V was clipped by 2 bases and J by 5 bases; unmatched bases: 10. DNA of the CDR3: TGTGCCAGCAGTTTACGGCTTGCATTAGCGGGAGGAGATACGCAGTATTTT. It yields the protein CASSLRLALAGGDTQYF.

The rearrangement joins TRBV18 to TRBJ2-7; D is possibly TRBD2 (6 bases). Germline lookup yields CDR1 KGHSH and CDR2 LQKENI. V lost 1 base, J lost 0 bases, and 13 bases lay in between. The length of the CDR3 is 16 residues. CDR3 in DNA: TGTGCCAGCTCACCACTTTATAGCGGTGACTCCTACGAGCAGTACTTC. Translated, it gives CASSPLYSGDSYEQYF. Supplemented by reference TRBV18 and TRBJ2-7, the full variable domain reads NAGVMQNPRHLVRRRGQEARLRCSPMKGHSHVYWYRQLPEEGLKFMVYLQKENIIDESGMPKERFSAEFPKEGPSILRIQQVVRGDSAAYFCASSPLYSGDSYEQYFGPGTRLTVT.

This clonotype was seen ten or more times. The chain employs TRBV12-3 or TRBV12-4 and TRBJ1-1, with TRBD1 as a possible D gene (6 bases). Between the trimmed V and J ends, which lost 10 bases and 4 bases, there was a span of 13 bases. This CDR3 region has 12 residues. CDR3 in DNA: TGTGCCATACAGGGAAGCTCCACTGAAGCTTTCTTT. Its translation is CAIQGSSTEAFF.

This chain connects TRBV20-1 to TRBJ2-7; D possibly corresponds to TRBD1 (6 bases). CDR3 length equals 14 residues. Germline CDR1 reads DFQATT; CDR2 reads SNEGSKA (reference sequence). Trimming removed 3 bases from V and 3 bases from J, with 15 bases in between. CDR3 DNA: TGCAGTGCTAGGCAGGGGCAACTAGGCTACGAGCAGTACTTC. Protein sequence: CSARQGQLGYEQYF.

Points on this clonotype: A read error is possible here, since a much larger clone lies one base away. The J gene is TRBJ1-1, the V gene TRBV5-1; TRBD1 matches at 8 bases. CDR1 SGHRS and CDR2 YFSETQ come from the germline V gene. The CDR3 has 14 residues. The J segment lost 5 bases and the V segment lost 8 bases, leaving 11 bases of the junction unmatched. Here the CDR3 DNA reads TGCGCCAGACGCACACAGGGGGGAGGTACTGAAGCTTTCTTT. This encodes CARRTQGGGTEAFF.

This clonotype was seen more than once but under ten times. The chain recombines TRBV5-6 with TRBJ2-1, with 14 bases that match TRBD2. The CDR3 sequence is 13 residues long. In germline, CDR1 is SGHDT, CDR2 YYEEEE. Trimming took 7 bases from V and 6 from J; bases not matched to a gene: 0. This CDR3 is CASGLAGGNEQFF. CDR3 in DNA: TGTGCCAGCGGACTAGCGGGAGGCAATGAGCAGTTCTTC.

This clonotype was observed a few times. The V call is TRBV20-1, the J call TRBJ1-2; no reliable D call. Germline loops: CDR1 DFQATT, CDR2 SNEGSKA (reference sequence). CDR3 length: 13 residues. Trimming shortened V by 4 bases and J by 1 base, and 10 bases separated the two germline ends. This chain's CDR3 is CSATPGFNYGYTF. As DNA, the CDR3 is TGCAGTGCTACGCCAGGCTTTAACTATGGCTACACCTTC.

This clonotype was counted at least ten times. The chain combines TRBV11-2 with TRBJ2-7; 10 nucleotides line up with TRBD2. Trimming took 6 bases from V and 2 from J; bases not matched to a gene: 7. From germline, CDR1 is SGHAT and CDR2 FQNNGV. This CDR3 comprises 15 residues. CDR3 protein: CASRTLAGGPYEQYF. CDR3 DNA: TGTGCCAGCAGAACATTAGCGGGGGGCCCCTACGAGCAGTACTTC.

This clonotype was counted a few times. The chain links TRBV6-1 to TRBJ2-1; 13 bases agree with TRBD2. The CDR3 loop spans 15 amino acids. Germline V CDR1 and CDR2: MNHNS, SASEGT. Unmatched junction bases numbered 3, after V lost 7 bases and J lost 3 bases. The CDR3 DNA reads as TGTGCCAGCAAAACTAGCGGGGGGGTCTACAATGAGCAGTTCTTC. Encoded protein: CASKTSGGVYNEQFF.

This clonotype occurred a few times. This sequence joins TRBV7-9 and TRBJ1-5, with D possibly TRBD1 on 5 matching bases. CDR3 length: 14 amino acids. The germline V gene has CDR1 SEHNR and CDR2 FQNEAQ (reference sequence). V gave up 5 bases and J gave up 7 bases, with 15 bases separating them. The DNA of the CDR3 is TGTGCCAGCAGCAACAACGGGGCAGGGCAGCCCCAGCATTTT. The encoded protein is CASSNNGAGQPQHF.

The chain has TRBV19 and TRBJ2-1, with D possibly being TRBD1 (6 bases). The CDR3 sequence is 13 residues long. Germline values: CDR1 LNHDA, CDR2 SQIVND (reference sequence). The ends were cut back, 5 bases at V and 10 bases at J, with 15 bases in the middle. Here the CDR3 reads CASSAFYREEQFF. CDR3 bases: TGTGCCAGTAGTGCTTTCTACAGGGAGGAGCAGTTCTTC.

This clonotype has a count of ten or more. The gene calls are TRBV24-1 and TRBJ2-1; D gene unclear. CDR1 and CDR2 (germline): KGHDR, SFDVKD. The CDR3 length is 16 residues. The ends were cut back, 3 bases at V and 1 base at J, with 12 bases in the middle. DNA of the CDR3: TGTGCCACCAGTGATACCTGGAAAGTTTCCTACAATGAGCAGTTCTTC. It is translated as CATSDTWKVSYNEQFF.

The chain has TRBV20-1 and TRBJ2-1; 14 bases are shared with TRBD2. The length of the CDR3 is 14 residues. The trim removed 6 bases at V and 10 bases at J, leaving 8 bases unmatched. CDR1 and CDR2 from the germline V gene are DFQATT and SNEGSKA (reference sequence). The CDR3, as DNA: TGCAGTGCCGAGAGACTAGCGGGAGGGCGAGAGCAGTTCTTC. This encodes CSAERLAGGREQFF.

V usage is TRBV2 and J usage is TRBJ2-7, with D perhaps TRBD1 (7 bases). Trimming removed 7 bases from V and 6 bases from J, with 16 bases in between. The CDR3 consists of 13 residues. Germline V lookup: CDR1 SNHLY, CDR2 FYNNEI. Here the CDR3 DNA reads TGTGCCAGCATTGGGACAGCGGGCGCCGAGCAGTACTTC. It yields the protein CASIGTAGAEQYF.

This clonotype was seen more than once but under ten times. The gene calls are TRBV7-3 and TRBJ2-1, with D possibly TRBD2 on 6 matching bases. CDR3 size: 15 residues. Trimming cost V 5 bases and J 4 bases, with 15 bases left between them. Looked up from germline, CDR1 is SGHTA and CDR2 is FQGTGA. The chain's CDR3 is CASSLGGSTYNEQFF. The CDR3 coding sequence is TGTGCCAGCAGCCTTGGGGGGAGCACGTACAATGAGCAGTTCTTC.

The genes are TRBV30 and TRBJ1-5, with 12 bases matching TRBD1. The germline CDR1 and CDR2 sequences are GTSNPN and SVGIG (reference sequence). The CDR3 covers 15 residues. The ends lost 3 bases at V and 5 bases at J; junction bases unmatched: 5. CDR3 sequence (DNA): TGTGCCTGGAGCCTCGGGGACAGGGGGCATCAGCCCCAGCATTTT. Translation gives CAWSLGDRGHQPQHF.

The table lists this clonotype with a few counts. The chain combines TRBV29-1 with TRBJ1-1, with a possible D match to TRBD1 (6 bases). V was shortened by 4 bases and J by 0 bases, with 9 bases between the two germline ends. Per germline, CDR1 SQVTM and CDR2 ANQGSEA. CDR3 length: 13 residues. CDR3 loop: CSVVGAMNTEAFF. CDR3 DNA sequence: TGCAGCGTTGTGGGGGCGATGAACACTGAAGCTTTCTTT.

This clonotype has at least ten counts. The chain combines TRBV11-3 with TRBJ2-5; D remains unclear. The length of the CDR3 is 13 residues. V was shortened by 5 bases and J by 5 bases, with 12 bases between the two germline ends. From germline, CDR1 is SGHNT and CDR2 YENEEA. CDR3 DNA: TGTGCCAGCAGCCGAGACATAGAGGAGACCCAGTACTTC. Amino acid sequence: CASSRDIEETQYF.

The chain joins TRBV4-3 to TRBJ2-7; possibly TRBD2 for D (6 bases). From germline, CDR1 is LGHNA and CDR2 YSLEER. The CDR3 is 17 amino acids. The V end was cut by 0 bases, the J end by 3 bases, with 18 bases between. The CDR3 sequence is CASSQDIMGRGFYEQYF. CDR3 nucleotide sequence: TGCGCCAGCAGCCAAGATATCATGGGCCGGGGGTTCTACGAGCAGTACTTC.

The V call is TRBV30, the J call TRBJ2-1, with 9 bases lining up with TRBD2. The germline V gene has CDR1 GTSNPN and CDR2 SVGIG (reference sequence). The J segment lost 6 bases and the V segment lost 5 bases, leaving 8 bases of the junction unmatched. This CDR3 has 14 amino acids. The CDR3 nucleotides are TGTGCCTGGGGGATAGCGGGAGCAAGCAATGAGCAGTTCTTC. This encodes CAWGIAGASNEQFF.

This clonotype was found a few times. The chain is built from TRBV12-3 or TRBV12-4 and TRBJ2-2; D possibly corresponds to TRBD1 (6 bases). There are 15 residues in the CDR3. V was trimmed by 8 bases and J by 4 bases, leaving 17 bases between them. The CDR3 region has the DNA TGTGCCAGCGCTGGGGGCTGGTCTGTCACCGGGGAGCTGTTTTTT. Its protein is CASAGGWSVTGELFF.

This clonotype was counted many times. The chain is built from TRBV7-2 and TRBJ2-7; tentatively, D is TRBD2 (6 bases). The V gene's germline CDR1 is SGHTA and CDR2 FQGNSA. V shed 1 base and J shed 7 bases, with 14 bases lying between them. There are 14 residues in the CDR3. CDR3 region: CASSLDRTILEQYF. The DNA of the CDR3 is TGTGCCAGCAGCTTAGACCGGACTATCTTGGAGCAGTACTTC.

The V gene is TRBV11-3, the J gene TRBJ2-5; maybe TRBD2 (6 bases). This CDR3 has 15 amino acids. Germline-derived CDR1 and CDR2 are SGHNT and YENEEA. V lost 3 bases and J 5 bases, leaving 16 bases between the germline ends. The CDR3 bases are TGTGCCAGCAGCTTGGGGGGAGTAGCTGGGGAGACCCAGTACTTC. Translated: CASSLGGVAGETQYF.

The V gene is TRBV11-2, the J gene TRBJ2-1, with 14 nucleotides matching TRBD2. CDR1 and CDR2 from the germline V gene are SGHAT and FQNNGV. The CDR3 is 19 amino acids. The ends lost 8 bases at V and 10 bases at J; junction bases unmatched: 22. CDR3 region: CASGYPPTGTSGRVGEQFF. The DNA of the CDR3 is TGTGCCAGCGGATACCCCCCTACCGGGACTAGCGGGAGAGTCGGGGAGCAGTTCTTC.